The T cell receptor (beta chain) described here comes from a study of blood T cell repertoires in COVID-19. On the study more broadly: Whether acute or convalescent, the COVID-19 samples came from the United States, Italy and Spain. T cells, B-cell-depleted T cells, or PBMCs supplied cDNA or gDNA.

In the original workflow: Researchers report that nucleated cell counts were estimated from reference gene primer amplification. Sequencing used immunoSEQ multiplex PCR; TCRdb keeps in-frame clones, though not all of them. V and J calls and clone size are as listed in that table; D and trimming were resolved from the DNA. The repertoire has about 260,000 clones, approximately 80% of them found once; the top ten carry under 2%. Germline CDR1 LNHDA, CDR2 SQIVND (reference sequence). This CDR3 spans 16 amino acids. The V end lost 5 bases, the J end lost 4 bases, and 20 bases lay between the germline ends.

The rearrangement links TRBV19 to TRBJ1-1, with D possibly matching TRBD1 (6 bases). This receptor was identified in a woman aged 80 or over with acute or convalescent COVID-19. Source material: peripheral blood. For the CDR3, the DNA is TGTGCCAGTAGTGCCCCGTACAGGGTCCGGAGCACTGAAGCTTTCTTT. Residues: CASSAPYRVRSTEAFF.